The 10 T cell receptor beta chains in this list originate from one sample, sequenced in a study of blood T cell repertoires in COVID-19. Repertoires were generated with immunoSEQ multiplex PCR, while TCRdb's copy carries only in-frame clones and drops some. The table includes some 320,000 clones, about 89% detected once. Sequencing input: peripheral blood. Receptors originate from a woman aged 50 to 65 who had recovered from COVID-19.

This clone was seen only once. This chain uses TRBV7-2 with TRBJ2-5, with D possibly matching TRBD1 (5 bases). The germline gives CDR1 SGHTA, CDR2 FQGNSA. With 3 bases removed from V and 5 bases from J, the gap between germline ends came to 7 bases. This CDR3 is built from 12 residues. CDR3 sequence: CASSFPGETQYF. The CDR3 DNA follows: TGTGCCAGCAGCTTCCCAGGGGAGACCCAGTACTTC.

The chain is built from TRBV7-2 and TRBJ2-2; 8 positions match TRBD1. Unmatched junction bases numbered 8, after V lost 5 bases and J lost 6 bases. CDR3 size: 15 residues. Germline values: CDR1 SGHTA, CDR2 FQGNSA. CDR3 protein: CASSARQGSAGELFF. Written as DNA, the CDR3 is TGTGCCAGCAGCGCCCGACAGGGGTCGGCCGGGGAGCTGTTTTTT.

The V call is TRBV7-2, the J call TRBJ1-5; D remains unclear. The length of the CDR3 is 14 residues. Per germline, CDR1 SGHTA and CDR2 FQGNSA. Trimming left V 2 bases short and J 2 bases short, with 7 bases between. CDR3 residues: CASSLRSGNQPQHF. DNA of the CDR3: TGTGCCAGCAGCTTACGCAGCGGCAATCAGCCCCAGCATTTT.

This rearrangement joins TRBV6-5 to TRBJ2-7, with TRBD1 matching over 9 bases. This CDR3 region has 14 residues. Germline assignment: CDR1 MNHEY and CDR2 SVGAGI. Losses at the gene ends were 7 bases for V and 4 bases for J; bases not matched to a gene: 8. The CDR3 here is CASTKQGALYEQYF. The CDR3 nucleotides are TGTGCCAGCACTAAACAGGGGGCTCTTTACGAGCAGTACTTC.

J is TRBJ2-7 and V is TRBV6-5, with 9 bases aligning to TRBD1. The CDR3 runs to 14 residues. V lost 6 bases, J lost 4 bases, and 7 bases stayed unmatched. Germline values: CDR1 MNHEY, CDR2 SVGAGI. The CDR3 protein is CASSDTGGPYEQYF. CDR3 in DNA: TGTGCCAGCAGCGATACAGGGGGCCCGTACGAGCAGTACTTC.

The chain recombines TRBV11-2 with TRBJ2-2; D is ambiguous. Per the germline V gene, CDR1 is SGHAT and CDR2 is FQNNGV. The CDR3 sequence is 15 residues long. V dropped 1 base and J dropped 6 bases, with 12 bases sitting between them. CDR3 region: CASSLVLMAPGELFF. DNA for the CDR3: TGTGCCAGCAGCTTAGTTCTGATGGCCCCCGGGGAGCTGTTTTTT.

As for this clone: Other nucleotide sequences from this sample produce the same CDR3. The J gene is TRBJ2-5, the V gene TRBV10-3, with D perhaps TRBD1 (6 bases). Germline-derived CDR1 and CDR2 are ENHRY and SYGVKD. The CDR3 spans 12 residues. Trimming cost V 6 bases and J 3 bases, with 8 bases left between them. The CDR3 loop reads CAIRDREETQYF. Written as DNA, the CDR3 is TGTGCCATCAGGGACAGAGAAGAGACCCAGTACTTC.

The chain recombines TRBV6-1 with TRBJ2-7, with 9 bases lining up with TRBD1. This CDR3 comprises 15 residues. V shed 3 bases and J 2 bases; nucleotides not matched to a gene: 5. From germline, CDR1 is MNHNS and CDR2 SASEGT. For the CDR3, the DNA is TGTGCCAGCAGTGATCGACAGGGGGGCACCTACGAGCAGTACTTC. Protein: CASSDRQGGTYEQYF.

This clone was observed a handful of times. V gene TRBV7-9 combines with J gene TRBJ1-2; 7 nucleotides match TRBD1. V gave up 3 bases and J gave up 0 bases; unmatched junction bases: 4. CDR3 length: 15 residues. Germline CDR1 and CDR2: SEHNR and FQNEAQ (reference sequence). The CDR3 coding sequence is TGTGCCAGCAGCTTCCACAGGGGCACTAACTATGGCTACACCTTC. This codes for CASSFHRGTNYGYTF.

This clone was observed a single time. This chain joins TRBV6-2 or TRBV6-3 and TRBJ1-1; a possible D gene is TRBD1 (5 bases). The CDR3 consists of 15 residues. From germline, CDR1 is MNHEY and CDR2 SVGEGT. Trimming pared 2 bases from V and 0 bases from J, leaving 10 bases between. The CDR3 spells CASSYLGGMNTEAFF. The DNA for the CDR3 is TGTGCCAGCAGTTACCTCGGGGGGATGAACACTGAAGCTTTCTTT.